The T cell receptor (beta chain) under discussion was sequenced for a study of T cell changes during pregnancy in multiple sclerosis. The CDR3 is 15 residues long. Trimming cost V 1 base and J 4 bases, with 10 bases left between them. Germline assignment: CDR1 LNHDA and CDR2 SQIVND (reference sequence). The data were produced by immunoSEQ multiplex PCR, yet TCRdb's version contains in-frame clones alone and is incomplete. The top ten clones hold over 2% of a sample with about 59,000 clones, approximately 94% of them seen once. The sequence was obtained from a female donor with multiple sclerosis, enrolled in a pregnancy study. This rearrangement joins TRBV19 to TRBJ1-4; D uncertain. Specimen: CD8+ T cells from peripheral blood mononuclear cells, collected after pregnancy. CDR3 amino acids: CASSIVRERNEKLFF. The CDR3 DNA sequence: TGTGCCAGTAGTATAGTGCGGGAGCGTAATGAAAAACTGTTTTTT.